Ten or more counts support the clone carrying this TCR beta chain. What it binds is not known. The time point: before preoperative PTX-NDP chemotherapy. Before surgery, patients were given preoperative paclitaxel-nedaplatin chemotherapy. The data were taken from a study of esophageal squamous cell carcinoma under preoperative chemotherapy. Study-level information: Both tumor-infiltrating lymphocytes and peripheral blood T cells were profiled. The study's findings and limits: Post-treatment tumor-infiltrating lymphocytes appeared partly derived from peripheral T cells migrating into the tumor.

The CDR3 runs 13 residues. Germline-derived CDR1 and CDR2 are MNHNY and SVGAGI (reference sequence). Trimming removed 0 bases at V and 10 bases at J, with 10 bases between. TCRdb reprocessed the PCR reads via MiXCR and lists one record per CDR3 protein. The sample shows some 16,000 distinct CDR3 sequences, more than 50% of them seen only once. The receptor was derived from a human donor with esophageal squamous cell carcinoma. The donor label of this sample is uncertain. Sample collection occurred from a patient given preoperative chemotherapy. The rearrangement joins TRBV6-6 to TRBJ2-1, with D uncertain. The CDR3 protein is CASSYSGSDEQFF. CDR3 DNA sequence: TGTGCCAGCAGTTACTCGGGGTCAGACGAGCAGTTCTTC.